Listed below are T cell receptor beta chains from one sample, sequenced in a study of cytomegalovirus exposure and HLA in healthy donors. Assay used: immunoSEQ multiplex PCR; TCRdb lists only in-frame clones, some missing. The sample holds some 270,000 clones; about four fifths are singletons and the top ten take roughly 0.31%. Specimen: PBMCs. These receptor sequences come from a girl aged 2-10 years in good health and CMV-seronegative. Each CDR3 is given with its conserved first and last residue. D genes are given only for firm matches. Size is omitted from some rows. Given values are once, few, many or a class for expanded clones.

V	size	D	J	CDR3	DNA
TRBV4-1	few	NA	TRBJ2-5	CASSQVRSRSQETQYF	TGCGCCAGCAGCCAAGTAAGAAGCCGAAGTCAAGAGACCCAGTACTTC
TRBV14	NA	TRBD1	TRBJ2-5	CASEGLTGTGARRETQYF	TGTGCCAGCGAAGGATTAACCGGGACAGGGGCCCGGAGGGAGACCCAGTACTTC
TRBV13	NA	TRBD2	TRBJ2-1	CASSPTSGLSYNEQFF	TGTGCCAGCAGCCCGACTAGCGGGTTATCCTACAATGAGCAGTTCTTC
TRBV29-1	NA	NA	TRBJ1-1	CSAGDTEAFF	TGCAGCGCGGGGGACACTGAAGCTTTCTTT
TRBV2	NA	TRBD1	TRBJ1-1	CASRLDSGGEAFF	TGTGCCAGCAGATTGGACTCAGGGGGCGAAGCTTTCTTT
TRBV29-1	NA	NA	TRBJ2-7	CSVELRQGMGAYEQYF	TGCAGCGTTGAATTGAGGCAGGGGATGGGTGCGTACGAGCAGTACTTC
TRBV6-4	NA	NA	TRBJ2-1	CASPDQGRIYNEQFF	TGTGCCAGTCCAGATCAGGGAAGAATCTACAATGAGCAGTTCTTC
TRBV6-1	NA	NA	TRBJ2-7	CASNKQGSYEQYF	TGTGCCAGCAATAAACAGGGATCGTACGAGCAGTACTTC
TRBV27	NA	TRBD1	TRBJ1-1	CASSLDTGGGLSRTEAFF	TGTGCCAGCAGTTTAGACACAGGGGGCGGGTTATCGAGGACTGAAGCTTTCTTT
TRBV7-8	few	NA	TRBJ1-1	CASSRDYGGYTEAFF	TGTGCCAGCAGCCGTGATTATGGGGGCTACACTGAAGCTTTCTTT